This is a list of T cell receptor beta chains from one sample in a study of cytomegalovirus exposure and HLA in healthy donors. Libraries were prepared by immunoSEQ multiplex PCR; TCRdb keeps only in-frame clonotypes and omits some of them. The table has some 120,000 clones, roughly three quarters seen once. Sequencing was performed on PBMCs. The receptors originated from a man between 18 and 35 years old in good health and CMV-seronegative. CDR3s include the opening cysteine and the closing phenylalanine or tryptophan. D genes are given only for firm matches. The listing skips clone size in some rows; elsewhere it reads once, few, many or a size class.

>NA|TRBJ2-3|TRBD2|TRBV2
CASMLREALGPQTDTQYF
TGTGCCAGCATGCTGCGGGAGGCCTTAGGACCCCAAACAGATACGCAGTATTTT
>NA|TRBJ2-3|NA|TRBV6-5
CASSYRPEAITDTQYF
TGTGCCAGCAGTTATCGGCCGGAGGCTATCACAGATACGCAGTATTTT
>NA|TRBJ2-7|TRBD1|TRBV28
CASSLTGQSRGTEQYF
TGTGCCAGCAGTTTAACGGGACAGTCAAGGGGGACCGAGCAGTACTTC
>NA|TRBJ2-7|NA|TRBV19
CASSVRHIFSYEQYF
TGTGCCAGTAGTGTAAGACATATCTTCTCCTACGAGCAGTACTTC
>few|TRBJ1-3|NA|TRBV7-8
CASSLMGRSGNTIYF
TGTGCCAGCAGCTTAATGGGCCGCTCTGGAAACACCATATATTTT
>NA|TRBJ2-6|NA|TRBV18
CASSPQGTGANVLTF
TGTGCCAGCTCACCTCAGGGAACTGGGGCCAACGTCCTGACTTTC
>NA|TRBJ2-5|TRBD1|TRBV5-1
CASTGTGGIVQETQYF
TGCGCCAGCACCGGGACAGGGGGTATAGTCCAAGAGACCCAGTACTTC
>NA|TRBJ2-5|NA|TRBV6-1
CASTPLGGAETQYF
TGTGCCAGCACCCCCCTCGGCGGGGCAGAGACCCAGTACTTC
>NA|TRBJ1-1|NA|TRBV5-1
CASSLDSGGLGAFF
TGCGCCAGCAGCTTGGATAGTGGGGGACTTGGAGCTTTCTTT
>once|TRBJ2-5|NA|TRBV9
CASSVLAQETQYF
TGTGCCAGCAGCGTACTGGCACAAGAGACCCAGTACTTC
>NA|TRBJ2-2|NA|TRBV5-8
CASSFRLANTGELFF
TGTGCCAGCAGCTTTCGACTAGCGAACACCGGGGAGCTGTTTTTT
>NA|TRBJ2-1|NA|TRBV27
CASSYAPIPQGLPYNEQFF
TGTGCCAGCAGTTACGCCCCAATCCCACAGGGACTACCGTACAATGAGCAGTTCTTC
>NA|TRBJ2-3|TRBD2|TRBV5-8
CASSVGTSGRADTQYF
TGTGCCAGCAGCGTCGGGACTAGCGGGAGGGCAGATACGCAGTATTTT
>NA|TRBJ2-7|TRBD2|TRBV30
CAWSVLLGGRTLYEQYF
TGTGCCTGGAGTGTACTTTTAGGCGGGAGAACTCTCTACGAGCAGTACTTC
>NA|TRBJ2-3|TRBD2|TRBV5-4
CASSPGLVGTDTQYF
TGTGCCAGCAGCCCCGGACTAGTCGGCACAGATACGCAGTATTTT
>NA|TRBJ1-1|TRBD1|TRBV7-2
CASSRDRTEAFF
TGTGCCAGCAGCCGGGACAGGACTGAAGCTTTCTTT
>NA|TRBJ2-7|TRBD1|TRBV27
CASSSPGQGASYEQYF
TGTGCCAGCAGTTCACCGGGACAGGGGGCTTCCTACGAGCAGTACTTC
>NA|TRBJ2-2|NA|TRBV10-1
CASSVYHTGELFF
TGCGCCAGCAGTGTCTATCACACCGGGGAGCTGTTTTTT
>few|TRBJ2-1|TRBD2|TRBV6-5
CASSYAGGSYNEQFF
TGTGCCAGCAGTTACGCGGGGGGATCCTACAATGAGCAGTTCTTC
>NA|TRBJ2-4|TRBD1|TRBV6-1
CASSPDRLAKNIQYF
TGTGCCAGCAGCCCGGACAGGTTAGCCAAAAACATTCAGTACTTC
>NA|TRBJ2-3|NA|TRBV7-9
CASSLAGQYTDTQYF
TGTGCCAGCAGCTTAGCCGGACAGTACACAGATACGCAGTATTTT
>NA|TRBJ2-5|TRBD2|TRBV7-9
CASSLEPGLRGAETQYF
TGTGCCAGCAGCTTAGAACCGGGACTAAGGGGCGCGGAGACCCAGTACTTC
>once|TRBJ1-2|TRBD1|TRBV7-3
CASSLMGQNNGYTF
TGTGCCAGCAGCTTAATGGGACAGAATAATGGCTACACCTTC
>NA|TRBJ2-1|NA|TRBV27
CASSLQLGSSYNEQFF
TGTGCCAGCAGTTTACAACTCGGGAGTTCCTACAATGAGCAGTTCTTC
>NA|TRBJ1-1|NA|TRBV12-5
CASGLDGNTEAFF
TGTGCTAGTGGTTTGGACGGGAACACTGAAGCTTTCTTT
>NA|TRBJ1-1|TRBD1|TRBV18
CASSPVTGTNTEAFF
TGTGCCAGCTCACCGGTGACAGGGACGAACACTGAAGCTTTCTTT
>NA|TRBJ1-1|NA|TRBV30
CAWSVQLTMNTEAFF
TGTGCCTGGAGTGTTCAGTTAACCATGAACACTGAAGCTTTCTTT
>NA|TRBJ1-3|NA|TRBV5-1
CASSLASGTGNTIYF
TGCGCCAGCAGCTTGGCCTCGGGGACTGGAAACACCATATATTTT
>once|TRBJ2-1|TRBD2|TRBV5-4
CATPARTGGASGRDTGEQFF
TGTGCCACCCCAGCCCGAACAGGGGGGGCTAGCGGGAGGGACACGGGTGAGCAGTTCTTC
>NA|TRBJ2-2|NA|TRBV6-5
CASSVNTGELFF
TGTGCCAGCAGCGTAAACACCGGGGAGCTGTTTTTT
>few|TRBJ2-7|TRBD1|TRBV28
CASSWDRADYEQYF
TGTGCCAGCAGCTGGGACAGGGCGGACTACGAGCAGTACTTC
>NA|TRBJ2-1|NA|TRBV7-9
CASSSGTYNEQFF
TGTGCCAGCAGTTCGGGGACCTACAATGAGCAGTTCTTC
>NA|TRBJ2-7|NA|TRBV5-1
CASSLESLTDYEQYF
TGCGCCAGCAGCTTGGAATCCCTCACAGACTACGAGCAGTACTTC
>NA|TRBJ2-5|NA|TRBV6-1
CASSESRGETQYF
TGTGCCAGCAGTGAATCCAGGGGAGAGACCCAGTACTTC
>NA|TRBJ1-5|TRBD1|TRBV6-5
CASSFGTGDQPQHF
TGTGCCAGCAGTTTCGGGACAGGGGATCAGCCCCAGCATTTT
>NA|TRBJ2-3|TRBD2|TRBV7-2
CASNLRGGATADTQYF
TGTGCCAGCAACCTCCGGGGGGGCGCCACAGCAGATACGCAGTATTTT
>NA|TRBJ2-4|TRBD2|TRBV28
CASSLAGLGGAKNIQYF
TGTGCCAGCAGTTTAGCGGGACTGGGGGGGGCCAAAAACATTCAGTACTTC
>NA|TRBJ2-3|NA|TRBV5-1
CASSLGPGSMNTQYF
TGCGCCAGCAGCTTGGGGCCGGGGAGCATGAATACGCAGTATTTT
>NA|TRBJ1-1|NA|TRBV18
CASSDSLEGTEAFF
TGTGCCAGCTCGGACTCTCTCGAGGGCACTGAAGCTTTCTTT
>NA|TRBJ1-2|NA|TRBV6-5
CASSPGLGYTF
TGTGCCAGCAGTCCAGGGTTAGGCTACACCTTC
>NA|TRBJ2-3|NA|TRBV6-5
CASSYGSGLGTDTQYF
TGTGCCAGCAGTTACGGCTCGGGGTTAGGGACAGATACGCAGTATTTT
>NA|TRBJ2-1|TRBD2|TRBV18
CASSYSGRGSSYNEQFF
TGTGCCAGCTCCTATAGCGGGAGGGGGAGCTCCTACAATGAGCAGTTCTTC
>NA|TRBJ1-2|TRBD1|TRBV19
CASRGQNEKSYGYTF
TGTGCCAGTAGGGGACAGAACGAAAAAAGTTATGGCTACACCTTC
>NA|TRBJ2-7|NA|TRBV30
CAWSVRGISYEQYF
TGTGCCTGGAGTGTAAGGGGGATCTCCTACGAGCAGTACTTC
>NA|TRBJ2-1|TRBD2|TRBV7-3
CASSWGLEAHNEQFF
TGTGCCAGCAGCTGGGGACTAGAGGCTCATAATGAGCAGTTCTTC
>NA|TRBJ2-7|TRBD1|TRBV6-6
CASSYRDRGSYEQYF
TGTGCCAGCAGTTACCGGGACAGGGGGTCCTACGAGCAGTACTTC
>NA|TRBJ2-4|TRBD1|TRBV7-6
CASSFGQGANIQYF
TGTGCCAGCAGCTTCGGACAGGGGGCAAACATTCAGTACTTC
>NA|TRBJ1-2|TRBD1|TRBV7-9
CASSETVRGQPNYGYTF
TGTGCCAGCAGTGAGACGGTTCGGGGACAGCCCAACTATGGCTACACCTTC